Listed below are T cell receptor beta chains from one sample, sequenced in a study of shared clonotypes between healthy human individuals. The data were produced by immunoSEQ multiplex PCR, yet TCRdb's version contains in-frame clones alone and is incomplete. The profile shows more than 2 million clones, around 93% of them singletons. The sequenced material came from naive CD8+ T cells from PBMCs. The receptor source for this set is a man younger than 30 in good health. Some clones in this sample may be carry-over from other donors' samples. Both conserved end residues are part of each CDR3. D genes are given only for firm matches. The size of a clone is reported for some rows only, either as once, few or many, or as a class for expanded clones.

TRBV4-1,.,TRBJ1-4,TRBD1,CASSQEAGFAGQVREKLFF,TGCGCCAGCAGCCAAGAAGCCGGTTTTGCGGGACAGGTGAGGGAAAAACTGTTTTTT
TRBV11-2,.,TRBJ2-7,TRBD2,CASSLDGLAGASEQYF,TGTGCCAGCAGCTTAGATGGATTAGCGGGAGCGAGCGAGCAGTACTTC
TRBV19,.,TRBJ1-5,.,CASSFWNQPQHF,TGTGCCAGTAGTTTCTGGAACCAGCCCCAGCATTTT
TRBV30,.,TRBJ2-1,.,CAWSVLNTVLNNEQFF,TGTGCCTGGAGTGTACTGAATACAGTCTTAAACAATGAGCAGTTCTTC
TRBV7-3,.,TRBJ2-1,TRBD1,CASSLNPFDRAQFF,TGTGCCAGCAGCTTAAACCCCTTCGACAGGGCGCAGTTCTTC
TRBV2,.,TRBJ1-5,TRBD1,CASTDRVNSNQPQHF,TGTGCCAGCACCGACAGGGTGAATAGCAATCAGCCCCAGCATTTT
TRBV5-5,.,TRBJ2-1,.,CASSLASQPYNEQFF,TGTGCCAGCAGCTTGGCTAGCCAGCCCTACAATGAGCAGTTCTTC
TRBV29-1,.,TRBJ1-2,TRBD1,CSARQGAFSGYTF,TGCAGCGCCCGACAGGGGGCGTTTTCTGGCTACACCTTC
TRBV5-4,.,TRBJ2-7,TRBD1,CASSLLEGGPYEQYF,TGTGCCAGCAGCTTGTTGGAAGGGGGCCCTTACGAGCAGTACTTC
TRBV5-1,.,TRBJ2-5,.,CASTKTPPSLQRGETQYF,TGCGCCAGCACGAAAACCCCACCCTCTCTCCAGCGTGGAGAGACCCAGTACTTC
TRBV27,.,TRBJ2-5,TRBD2,CASSLRGAGGPETQYF,TGTGCCAGCAGTCTCCGGGGGGCGGGAGGGCCAGAGACCCAGTACTTC
TRBV2,.,TRBJ2-1,.,CASSAREVYNEQFF,TGTGCCAGCAGTGCCAGGGAAGTCTACAATGAGCAGTTCTTC
TRBV25-1,.,TRBJ2-1,.,CASSEGFLSYNEQFF,TGTGCCAGCAGTGAAGGTTTCCTCTCCTACAATGAGCAGTTCTTC
TRBV4-1,.,TRBJ2-4,TRBD1,CASSQEGQGNIQYF,TGCGCCAGCAGCCAAGAAGGACAGGGAAACATTCAGTACTTC
TRBV27,.,TRBJ2-5,TRBD1,CASSTTGGLETQYF,TGTGCCAGCAGTACGACAGGGGGCTTAGAGACCCAGTACTTC
TRBV27,.,TRBJ2-3,TRBD2,CASSSHSNRDGDGLAGVYF,TGTGCCAGCAGTTCCCACTCGAACCGGGACGGAGATGGACTAGCGGGGGTTTATTTT
TRBV5-1,once,TRBJ2-5,.,CASSPAGETQYF,TGCGCCAGCAGCCCTGCCGGGGAGACCCAGTACTTC
TRBV7-7,.,TRBJ2-1,.,CASSSTRDNEQFF,TGTGCCAGCAGCTCGACTAGGGACAATGAGCAGTTCTTC
TRBV7-9,.,TRBJ2-2,.,CARSSTGELFF,TGTGCCAGAAGCAGCACCGGGGAGCTGTTTTTT
TRBV9,.,TRBJ2-6,.,CASSSWGTLISSGANVLTF,TGTGCCAGCAGCTCATGGGGGACACTGATCAGCTCTGGGGCCAACGTCCTGACTTTC
TRBV4-1,.,TRBJ1-4,.,CASSQLPAVRRGEKLFF,TGCGCCAGCAGCCAGCTACCCGCAGTGCGGCGCGGGGAAAAACTGTTTTTT
TRBV9,.,TRBJ2-7,.,CASSSRLGSYEQYF,TGTGCCAGCAGCTCCCGACTAGGCTCCTACGAGCAGTACTTC
TRBV7-3,.,TRBJ2-1,TRBD1,CASSPDGELGQTLLYSYNEQFF,TGTGCCAGCAGCCCAGATGGTGAACTGGGACAGACTTTGCTTTACTCCTACAATGAGCAGTTCTTC